This T cell receptor beta chain was identified during a study of blood T cell repertoires in COVID-19. Measured with immunoSEQ multiplex PCR; TCRdb has only the in-frame clones, and not every one. The sample records about 220,000 clones, around 84% being singletons. Per germline, CDR1 MNHEY and CDR2 SVGAGI. CDR3 length: 14 residues. Trimming cost V 8 bases and J 8 bases, with 18 bases left between them. The sample consisted of peripheral blood. This sequence was found in a human donor in a cohort sampled during active COVID-19. The chain recombines TRBV6-5 with TRBJ1-4, with D possibly TRBD1 on 6 matching bases. The DNA of the CDR3 is TGTGCCAGCGCCGAAGGGGCAGGGGAAGAAAAACTGTTTTTT. Protein product: CASAEGAGEEKLFF.